These 5 T cell receptor beta chains originate from one sample sequenced in a study of T cells and copy number aberrations in small-cell lung cancer. The method was immunoSEQ multiplex PCR; TCRdb's version includes in-frame clones alone and lacks a portion of them. Among 2,000 to 2,500 clones listed, approximately 81% were seen once. The sequencing input was normal tissue next to the tumor. These receptors were obtained from a woman aged 55-70 years with small cell lung cancer.

The rearrangement joins TRBV10-3 to TRBJ2-2; 7 bases map to TRBD2. CDR3 size: 15 residues. The junction had 10 bases not matched to a gene; V was cut back by 6 bases and J by 6 bases. Looked up from germline, CDR1 is ENHRY and CDR2 is SYGVKD. In nucleotides, the CDR3 is TGTGCCATCAGGGCCGGGACTACGGCCCCCGGGGAGCTGTTTTTT. Translated, it gives CAIRAGTTAPGELFF.

The J gene is TRBJ2-7, the V gene TRBV7-6; 7 positions agree with TRBD2. V shed 3 bases and J 6 bases; nucleotides not matched to a gene: 11. The CDR3 is 15 amino acids. The germline gives CDR1 SGHVS, CDR2 FNYEAQ. The CDR3 sequence is CASSLYFGGGSEQYF. CDR3 in DNA: TGTGCCAGCAGCTTGTATTTTGGCGGGGGAAGCGAGCAGTACTTC.

The chain links TRBV6-6 to TRBJ1-1, with D maybe TRBD1 (6 bases). CDR3 size: 11 residues. Trimming cost V 7 bases and J 6 bases, with 9 bases left between them. Germline CDR1 reads MNHNY; CDR2 reads SVGAGI (reference sequence). The DNA for the CDR3 is TGTGCCAGCAACAGGGAAGCTGAAGCTTTCTTT. It is translated as CASNREAEAFF.

A note on this clone: This CDR3 is also generated by other DNA sequences in the sample. The V and J genes are TRBV2 and TRBJ2-2; a possible D gene is TRBD1 (5 bases). CDR1 and CDR2 from the germline V gene are SNHLY and FYNNEI. Trimming took off 6 bases at V and 1 base at J, with 9 bases between the two ends. There are 14 residues in the CDR3. The CDR3: CASRWTQNTGELFF. CDR3 nucleotide sequence: TGTGCCAGCAGATGGACACAGAACACCGGGGAGCTGTTTTTT.

J is TRBJ2-1 and V is TRBV7-9, with D possibly being TRBD1 (5 bases). This CDR3 is 14 amino acids long. Trimming pared 1 base from V and 7 bases from J, leaving 11 bases between. Germline V gene sequence: CDR1 SEHNR, CDR2 FQNEAQ (reference sequence). CDR3 residues: CASSLGAGRNEQFF. The CDR3 nucleotides read TGTGCCAGCAGCTTAGGTGCAGGGCGGAATGAGCAGTTCTTC.